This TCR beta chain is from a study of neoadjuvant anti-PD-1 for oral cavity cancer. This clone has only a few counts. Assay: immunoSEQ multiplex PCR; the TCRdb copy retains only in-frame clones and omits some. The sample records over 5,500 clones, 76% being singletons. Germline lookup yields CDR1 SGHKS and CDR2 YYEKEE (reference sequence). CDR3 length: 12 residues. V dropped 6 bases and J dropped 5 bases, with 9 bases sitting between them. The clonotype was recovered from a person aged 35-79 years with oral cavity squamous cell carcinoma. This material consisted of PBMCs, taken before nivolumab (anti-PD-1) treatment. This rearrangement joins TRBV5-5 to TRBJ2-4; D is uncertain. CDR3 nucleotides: TGTGCCAGCACCCCCCGGGAAAACATTCAGTACTTC. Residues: CASTPRENIQYF. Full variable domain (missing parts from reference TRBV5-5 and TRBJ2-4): DAGVTQSPTHLIKTRGQQVTLRCSPISGHKSVSWYQQVLGQGPQFIFQYYEKEERGRGNFPDRFSARQFPNYSSELNVNALLLGDSALYLCASTPRENIQYFGAGTRLSVL.